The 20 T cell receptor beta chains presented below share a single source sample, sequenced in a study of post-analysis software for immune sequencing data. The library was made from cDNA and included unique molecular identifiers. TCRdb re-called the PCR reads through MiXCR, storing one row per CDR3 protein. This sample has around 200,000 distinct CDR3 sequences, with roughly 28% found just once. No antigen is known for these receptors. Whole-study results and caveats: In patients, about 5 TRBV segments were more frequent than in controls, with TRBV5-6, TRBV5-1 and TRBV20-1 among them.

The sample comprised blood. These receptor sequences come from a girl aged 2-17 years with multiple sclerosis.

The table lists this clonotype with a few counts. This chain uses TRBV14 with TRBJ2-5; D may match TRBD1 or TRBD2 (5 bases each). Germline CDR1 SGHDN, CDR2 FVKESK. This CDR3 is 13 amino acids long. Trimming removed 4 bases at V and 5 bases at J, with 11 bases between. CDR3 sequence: CASSLPGTETQYF. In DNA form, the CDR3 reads TGTGCCAGCAGCCTCCCAGGGACGGAGACCCAGTACTTC.

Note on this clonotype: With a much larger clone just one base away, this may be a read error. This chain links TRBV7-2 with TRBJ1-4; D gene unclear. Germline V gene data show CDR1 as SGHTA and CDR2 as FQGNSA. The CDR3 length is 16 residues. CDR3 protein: CASSLGLVTTNEKPFF. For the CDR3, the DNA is TGTGCCAGCAGCTTAGGATTAGTCACAACTAATGAAAAACCGTTTTTT.

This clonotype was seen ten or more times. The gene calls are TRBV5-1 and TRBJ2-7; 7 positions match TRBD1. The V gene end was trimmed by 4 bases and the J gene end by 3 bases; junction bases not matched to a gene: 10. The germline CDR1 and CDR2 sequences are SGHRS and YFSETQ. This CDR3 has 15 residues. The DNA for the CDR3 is TGCGCCAGCAGCGTACGATTGGGACAGAGCTACGAGCAGTACTTC. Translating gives CASSVRLGQSYEQYF.

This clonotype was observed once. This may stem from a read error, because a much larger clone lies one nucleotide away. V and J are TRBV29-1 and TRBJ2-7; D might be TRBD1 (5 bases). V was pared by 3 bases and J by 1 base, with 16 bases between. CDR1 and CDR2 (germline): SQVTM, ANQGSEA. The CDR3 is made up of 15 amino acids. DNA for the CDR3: TGCAGCGTTGAGCCCGCGGACAAGGGTTCCTACGAGCAGTACTTC. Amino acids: CSVEPADKGSYEQYF.

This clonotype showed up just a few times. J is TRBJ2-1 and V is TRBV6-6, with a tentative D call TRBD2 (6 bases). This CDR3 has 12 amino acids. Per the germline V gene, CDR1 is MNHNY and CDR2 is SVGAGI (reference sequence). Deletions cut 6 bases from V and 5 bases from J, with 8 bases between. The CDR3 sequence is CASRRRDNEQFF. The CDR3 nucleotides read TGTGCCAGCAGGAGGAGGGACAATGAGCAGTTCTTC.

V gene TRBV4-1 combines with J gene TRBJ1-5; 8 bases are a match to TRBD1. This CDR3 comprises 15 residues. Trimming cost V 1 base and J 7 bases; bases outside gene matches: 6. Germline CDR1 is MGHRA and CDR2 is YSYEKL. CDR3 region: CASSQGTGIRQPQHF. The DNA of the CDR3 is TGCGCCAGCAGCCAAGGGACAGGGATCCGGCAGCCCCAGCATTTT.

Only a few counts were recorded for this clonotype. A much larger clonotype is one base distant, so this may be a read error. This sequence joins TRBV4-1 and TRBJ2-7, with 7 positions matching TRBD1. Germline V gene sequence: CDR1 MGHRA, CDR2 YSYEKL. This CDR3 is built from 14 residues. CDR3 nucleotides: TGCGTCAGCAGCCAAGACGGGACAGCTAGTGAGCAGTACTTC. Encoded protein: CVSSQDGTASEQYF.

In DNA form, the CDR3 reads TGTGCCAGCACCCTGCGTACGGGTCGGCCCCAGCATTTT. This encodes CASTLRTGRPQHF. The chain couples TRBV7-2 to TRBJ1-5, with D unclear. This CDR3 spans 13 amino acids. Germline CDR1 is SGHTA and CDR2 is FQGNSA. Trimming cost V 7 bases and J 9 bases, with 16 bases left between them. Supplemented by reference TRBV7-2 and TRBJ1-5, the full variable domain reads GAGVSQSPSNKVTEKGKDVELRCDPISGHTALYWYRQSLGQGLEFLIYFQGNSAPDKSGLPSDRFSAERTGGSVSTLTIQRTQQEDSAVYLCASTLRTGRPQHFGDGTRLSIL.

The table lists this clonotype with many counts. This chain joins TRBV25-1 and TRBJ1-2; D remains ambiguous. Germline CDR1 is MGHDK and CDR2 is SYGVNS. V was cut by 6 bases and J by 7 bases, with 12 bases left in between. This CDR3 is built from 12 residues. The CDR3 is CASRDLMVGYTF. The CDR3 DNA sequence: TGTGCCAGCAGGGATCTCATGGTTGGCTACACCTTC.

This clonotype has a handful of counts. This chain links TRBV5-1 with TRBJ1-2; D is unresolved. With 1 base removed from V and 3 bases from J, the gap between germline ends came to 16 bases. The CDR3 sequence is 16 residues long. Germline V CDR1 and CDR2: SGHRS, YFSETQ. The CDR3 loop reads CASSLFGLLGYYGYTF. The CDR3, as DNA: TGCGCCAGCAGCTTGTTCGGTCTTTTGGGGTACTATGGCTACACCTTC.

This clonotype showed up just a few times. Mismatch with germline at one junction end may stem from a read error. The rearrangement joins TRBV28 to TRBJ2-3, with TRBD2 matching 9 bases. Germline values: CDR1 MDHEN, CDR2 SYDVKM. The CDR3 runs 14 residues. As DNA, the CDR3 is TGTGCCGGCAGGCAAGCGGGAGGTGCAGATACGCAGTATTTT. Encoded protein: CAGRQAGGADTQYF. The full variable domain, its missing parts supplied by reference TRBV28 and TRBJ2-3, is DVKVTQSSRYLVKRTGEKVFLECVQDMDHENMFWYRQDPGLGLRLIYFSYDVKMKEKGDIPEGYSVSREKKERFSLILESASTNQTSMYLCAGRQAGGADTQYFGPGTRLTVL.

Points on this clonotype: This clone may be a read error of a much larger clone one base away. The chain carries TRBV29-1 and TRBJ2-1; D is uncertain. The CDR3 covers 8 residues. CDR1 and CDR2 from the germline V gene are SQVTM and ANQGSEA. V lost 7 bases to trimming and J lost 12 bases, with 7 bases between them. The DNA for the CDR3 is TGCAGCGGGGAAGGGCAGTTCTTC. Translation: CSGEGQFF.

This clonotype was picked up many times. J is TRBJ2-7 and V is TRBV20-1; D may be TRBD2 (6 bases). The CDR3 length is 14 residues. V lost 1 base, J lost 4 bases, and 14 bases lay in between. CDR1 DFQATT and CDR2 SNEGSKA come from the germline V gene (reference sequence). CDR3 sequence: CSARVRGSEYEQYF. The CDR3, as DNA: TGCAGTGCTAGAGTACGGGGGAGTGAATACGAGCAGTACTTC.

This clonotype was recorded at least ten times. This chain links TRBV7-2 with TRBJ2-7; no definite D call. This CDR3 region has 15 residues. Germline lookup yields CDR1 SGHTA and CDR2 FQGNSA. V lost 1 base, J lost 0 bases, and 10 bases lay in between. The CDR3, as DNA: TGTGCCAGCAGCTTAGGAGGAGAACCCTCCTACGAGCAGTACTTC. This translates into CASSLGGEPSYEQYF.

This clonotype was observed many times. The CDR3 bases are TGCAGTGCTGGTTCCGCGAGCGGGTCCTACAATGAGCAGTTCTTC. Translating gives CSAGSASGSYNEQFF. The V gene is TRBV20-1, the J gene TRBJ2-1, with a tentative D call TRBD2 (6 bases). Per germline, CDR1 DFQATT and CDR2 SNEGSKA (reference sequence). The CDR3 covers 15 residues. Trimming shortened V by 5 bases and J by 1 base, and 15 bases separated the two germline ends.

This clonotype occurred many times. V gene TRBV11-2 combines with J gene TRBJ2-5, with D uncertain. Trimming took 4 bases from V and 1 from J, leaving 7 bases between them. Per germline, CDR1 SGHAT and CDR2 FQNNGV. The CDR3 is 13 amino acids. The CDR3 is CASSSGPQETQYF. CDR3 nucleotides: TGTGCCAGCAGCTCGGGTCCCCAAGAGACCCAGTACTTC. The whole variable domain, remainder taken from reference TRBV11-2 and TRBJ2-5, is EAGVAQSPRYKIIEKRQSVAFWCNPISGHATLYWYQQILGQGPKLLIQFQNNGVVDDSQLPKDRFSAERLKGVDSTLKIQPAKLEDSAVYLCASSSGPQETQYFGPGTRLLVL.

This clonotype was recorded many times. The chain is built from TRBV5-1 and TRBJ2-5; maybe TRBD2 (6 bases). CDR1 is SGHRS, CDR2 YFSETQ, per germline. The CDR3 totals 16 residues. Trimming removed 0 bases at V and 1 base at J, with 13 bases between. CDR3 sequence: CASSLVSGPSQETQYF. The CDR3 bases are TGCGCCAGCAGCTTGGTTAGCGGCCCATCCCAAGAGACCCAGTACTTC.

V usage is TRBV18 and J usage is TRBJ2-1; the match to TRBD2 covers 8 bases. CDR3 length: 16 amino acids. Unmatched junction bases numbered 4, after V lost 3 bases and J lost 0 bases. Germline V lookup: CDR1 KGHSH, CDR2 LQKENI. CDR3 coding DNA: TGTGCCAGCTCACCTTATGCGGGGGGCTCCTACAATGAGCAGTTCTTC. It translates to CASSPYAGGSYNEQFF. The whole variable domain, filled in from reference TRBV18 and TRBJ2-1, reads NAGVMQNPRHLVRRRGQEARLRCSPMKGHSHVYWYRQLPEEGLKFMVYLQKENIIDESGMPKERFSAEFPKEGPSILRIQQVVRGDSAAYFCASSPYAGGSYNEQFFGPGTRLTVL.

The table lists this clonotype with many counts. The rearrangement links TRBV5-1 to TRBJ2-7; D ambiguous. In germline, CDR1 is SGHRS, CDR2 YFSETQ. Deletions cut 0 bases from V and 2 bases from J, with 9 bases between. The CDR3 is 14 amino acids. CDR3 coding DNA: TGCGCCAGCAGCTTGGCCGCCAAAACCTACGAGCAGTACTTC. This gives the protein CASSLAAKTYEQYF.

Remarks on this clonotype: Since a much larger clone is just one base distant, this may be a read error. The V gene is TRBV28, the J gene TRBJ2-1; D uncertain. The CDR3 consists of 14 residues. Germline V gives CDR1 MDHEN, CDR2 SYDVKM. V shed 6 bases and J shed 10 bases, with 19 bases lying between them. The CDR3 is CASSSPDEAYEQFF. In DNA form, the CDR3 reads TGTGCCAGCAGCTCCCCCGACGAGGCCTACGAGCAGTTCTTC.